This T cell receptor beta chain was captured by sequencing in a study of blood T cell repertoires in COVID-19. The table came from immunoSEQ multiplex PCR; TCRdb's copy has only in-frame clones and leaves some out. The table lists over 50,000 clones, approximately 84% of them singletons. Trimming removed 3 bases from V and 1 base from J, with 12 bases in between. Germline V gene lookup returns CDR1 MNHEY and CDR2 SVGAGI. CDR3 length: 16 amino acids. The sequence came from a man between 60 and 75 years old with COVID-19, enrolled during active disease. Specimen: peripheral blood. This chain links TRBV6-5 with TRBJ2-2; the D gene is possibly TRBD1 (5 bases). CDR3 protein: CASSYSLDRNTGELFF. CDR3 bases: TGTGCCAGCAGTTATTCCCTAGACAGGAACACCGGGGAGCTGTTTTTT.